This is a list of T cell receptor beta chains from one sample in a study of blood T cells in healthy people across ages. One entry per CDR3 protein, called by TCRdb with MiXCR from the 5' RACE reads. This sample yields fewer than 2 million distinct CDR3 sequences, of which roughly two fifths are seen a single time; under 30% belongs to the top ten. Material: blood. These receptors all stem from a human donor in good health. Both conserved end residues are part of each CDR3. The D gene is left open where the match is weak. Size is stated for part of the rows, as once, few or many counts, or as a class when the clone is expanded.

j_gene	abundance	v_gene	d_gene	CDR3aa	CDR3nt
TRBJ2-7	-	TRBV7-2	-	CASSLGNSAYYEQYF	TGTGCCAGCAGCCTAGGGAACAGCGCCTACTACGAGCAGTACTTC
TRBJ2-2	once	TRBV11-3	-	CASSLGLYGGTGELFF	TGTGCCAGCAGCTTGGGGCTCTACGGGGGAACCGGGGAGCTGTTTTTT
TRBJ1-1	-	TRBV4-2	-	CASSPRTVSGAFF	TGTGCCAGCAGCCCAAGGACGGTCTCTGGAGCTTTCTTT
TRBJ1-1	-	TRBV4-2	-	CASSQEGTGTSNTEAFF	TGTGCCAGCAGCCAAGAGGGTACGGGAACCTCGAACACTGAAGCTTTCTTT
TRBJ2-1	few	TRBV5-1	TRBD2	CASSDWEGYRSEQFF	TGCGCCAGCAGCGATTGGGAGGGGTATCGTAGTGAGCAGTTCTTC
TRBJ2-2	-	TRBV7-9	TRBD1	CASSSPGQGASGELFF	TGTGCCAGCAGTTCACCGGGACAGGGGGCCTCCGGGGAGCTGTTTTTT
TRBJ2-7	-	TRBV10-3	-	CAISPGLQTYEQYF	TGTGCCATCAGCCCGGGACTCCAAACCTACGAGCAGTACTTC
TRBJ1-5	few	TRBV7-2	-	CASSLAFGSYSNQPQHF	TGTGCCAGCAGCTTAGCGTTCGGATCCTATAGCAATCAGCCCCAGCATTTT
TRBJ1-2	-	TRBV6-1	TRBD1	CASSTLTIDPGQASYGYTF	TGTGCCAGCAGCACTCTCACCATAGACCCGGGACAGGCTTCCTATGGCTACACCTTC
TRBJ2-7	few	TRBV6-2/TRBV6-3	-	CASSFWTVSDEQYF	TGTGCCAGCAGTTTTTGGACAGTAAGTGACGAGCAGTACTTC
TRBJ2-1	-	TRBV10-3	-	CAISAWRTNPIYNEQFF	TGTGCCATCAGTGCTTGGAGGACTAACCCTATTTACAATGAGCAGTTCTTC
TRBJ1-2	few	TRBV4-3	-	CASSQEGAGAGFGANYGYTF	TGCGCCAGCAGCCAAGAAGGCGCGGGGGCCGGATTTGGAGCTAACTATGGCTACACCTTC
TRBJ2-1	few	TRBV12-3/TRBV12-4	TRBD1	CATDRTGGNEQFF	TGTGCCACCGATCGCACAGGGGGGAATGAGCAGTTCTTC
TRBJ2-5	few	TRBV2	TRBD1	CASSEATGQETQYF	TGTGCCAGCAGTGAAGCGACAGGGCAAGAGACCCAGTACTTC
TRBJ2-7	many	TRBV7-2	-	CASSLRLTSSYEQYF	TGTGCCAGCAGCTTAAGACTAACGAGCTCCTACGAGCAGTACTTC
TRBJ1-1	-	TRBV9	-	CASSALGGSGITEAFF	TGTGCCAGCAGCGCCCTGGGGGGGTCAGGGATAACTGAAGCTTTCTTT
TRBJ2-1	few	TRBV20-1	-	CSAVLPSYNEQFF	TGCAGTGCAGTACTACCCTCCTACAATGAGCAGTTCTTC
TRBJ1-2	-	TRBV28	TRBD1	CASSSPGTVRVTF	TGTGCCAGCAGCAGTCCCGGGACAGTTCGGGTCACCTTC
TRBJ2-1	few	TRBV7-9	-	CASSLVAGLNNEQFF	TGTGCCAGCAGCTTAGTCGCGGGGTTGAACAATGAGCAGTTCTTC
TRBJ1-2	few	TRBV7-8	TRBD1	CASSWDRRDYNYGYTF	TGTGCCAGCAGCTGGGACAGAAGAGACTATAACTATGGCTACACCTTC
TRBJ2-4	many	TRBV4-3	-	CASSRFGEDIQYF	TGCGCCAGCAGCCGATTTGGGGAGGACATTCAGTACTTC
TRBJ1-2	-	TRBV4-1	-	CASGQPRDSSNYGYTF	TGCGCCAGCGGCCAACCCCGCGACAGTTCTAACTATGGCTACACCTTC
TRBJ2-5	-	TRBV11-2	-	CASSHTVVQETQYF	TGTGCCAGCAGCCATACAGTTGTACAAGAGACCCAGTACTTC
TRBJ1-2	few	TRBV27	TRBD1	CASSPSISGQYGYTF	TGTGCCAGCAGTCCGTCAATTTCGGGACAGTATGGCTACACCTTC
TRBJ1-2	-	TRBV5-1	-	CASALNNEDYGYTF	TGCGCCAGCGCCTTGAACAACGAGGACTATGGCTACACCTTC
TRBJ2-7	-	TRBV6-5	TRBD1	CASSPGQGDMTYEQYF	TGTGCCAGCAGTCCTGGACAGGGGGATATGACCTACGAGCAGTACTTC
TRBJ2-1	few	TRBV11-3	-	CASSSRDTYNEQFF	TGTGCCAGCAGCTCCCGGGACACTTACAATGAGCAGTTCTTC
TRBJ1-1	-	TRBV4-2	-	CASSQDYTGTVNTEAFF	TGTGCCAGCAGCCAAGATTATACAGGGACCGTGAACACTGAAGCTTTCTTT
TRBJ2-1	-	TRBV10-3	-	CAISEYRAAYNEQFF	TGTGCCATCAGTGAATACAGAGCGGCATACAATGAGCAGTTCTTC
TRBJ2-5	many	TRBV10-1	-	CAIPETQYF	TGCGCCATTCCAGAGACCCAGTACTTC
TRBJ1-1	once	TRBV18	-	CATSATENTEAFF	TGTGCCACCTCTGCGACCGAGAACACTGAAGCTTTCTTT
TRBJ2-1	-	TRBV3-1	TRBD2	CASSQGPGLGNEQFF	TGTGCCAGCAGCCAAGGGCCAGGACTAGGTAATGAGCAGTTCTTC
TRBJ1-2	few	TRBV7-9	-	CASSLEDRGYTF	TGTGCCAGCAGCTTAGAAGACAGAGGCTACACCTTC
TRBJ2-3	-	TRBV4-1	TRBD2	CASSRGHSGGATGDTQYF	TGCGCCAGCAGCAGGGGTCATAGCGGGGGGGCCACAGGCGATACGCAGTATTTT
TRBJ2-5	many	TRBV2	-	CASSPVGGETQYF	TGTGCCAGCAGCCCCGTTGGGGGAGAGACCCAGTACTTC
TRBJ1-6	few	TRBV10-3	-	CAISELTNSPLHF	TGTGCCATCAGTGAACTGACTAATTCACCCCTCCACTTT
TRBJ2-1	few	TRBV4-2	TRBD2	CASSPLTSGETNEQFF	TGTGCCAGCAGTCCCTTGACTAGCGGGGAAACCAATGAGCAGTTCTTC
TRBJ2-4	-	TRBV14	TRBD2	CASSQVMGEGEQYF	TGTGCCAGCAGCCAAGTCATGGGGGAGGGTGAGCAGTACTTC
TRBJ1-2	-	TRBV5-6	-	CASSFSTAYGYTF	TGTGCCAGCAGCTTCTCAACAGCCTATGGCTACACCTTC
TRBJ2-1	many	TRBV29-1	-	CSVEERPGGTQFF	TGCAGCGTTGAAGAGAGGCCAGGGGGGACCCAGTTCTTC
TRBJ1-3	-	TRBV2	-	CASSRGSESGNTIYF	TGTGCCAGCAGTAGGGGCAGCGAGTCTGGAAACACCATATATTTT
TRBJ2-5	few	TRBV7-8	TRBD2	CASSTGTSQKYETQYF	TGTGCCAGCAGCACCGGGACTAGTCAAAAGTATGAGACCCAGTACTTC
TRBJ1-2	few	TRBV4-3	-	CASSQAQGNGYTF	TGCGCCAGCAGCCAAGCCCAGGGGAATGGCTACACCTTC
TRBJ1-2	few	TRBV6-2/TRBV6-3	-	CASSTGEDSVFGYTF	TGTGCCAGCAGTACCGGAGAGGATTCGGTTTTTGGCTACACCTTC